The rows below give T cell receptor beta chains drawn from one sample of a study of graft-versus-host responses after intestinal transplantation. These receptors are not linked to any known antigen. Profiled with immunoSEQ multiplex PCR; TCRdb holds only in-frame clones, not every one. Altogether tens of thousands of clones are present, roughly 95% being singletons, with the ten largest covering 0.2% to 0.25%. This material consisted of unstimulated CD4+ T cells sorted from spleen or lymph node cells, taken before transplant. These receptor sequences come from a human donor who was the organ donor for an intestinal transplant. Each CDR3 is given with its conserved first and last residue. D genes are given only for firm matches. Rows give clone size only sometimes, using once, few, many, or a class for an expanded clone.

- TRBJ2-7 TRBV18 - TGTGCCAGCTCACCAAGAGCAAGCTCCTACGAGCAGTACTTC CASSPRASSYEQYF
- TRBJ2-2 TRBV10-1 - TGCGCCAGCAGTGAGATCGGGGTTCCCGGGGAGCTGTTTTTT CASSEIGVPGELFF
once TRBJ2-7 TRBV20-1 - TGCAGTGCTCCGATGGCGGGGAAGCAGTACTTC CSAPMAGKQYF
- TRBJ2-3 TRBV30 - TGTGCCTGGTCGGGGTTTGGGACAGATACGCAGTATTTT CAWSGFGTDTQYF
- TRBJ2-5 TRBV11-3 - TGTGCCAGCAGCCCTGGAATGCGTAAAGGGGAGACCCAGTACTTC CASSPGMRKGETQYF
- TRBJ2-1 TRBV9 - TGTGCCAGCAGCCTGAACGGGGGCAACTACAATGAGCAGTTCTTC CASSLNGGNYNEQFF
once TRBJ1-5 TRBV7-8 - TGTGCCAGCAGCTTAGTGTGGGGGTGGGGCCAGCCCCAGCATTTT CASSLVWGWGQPQHF
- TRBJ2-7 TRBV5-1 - TGCGCCAGCAGCGCTGACGGAAGCCCCTACGAGCAGTACTTC CASSADGSPYEQYF
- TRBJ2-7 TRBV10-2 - TGCGCCGGGGGGACGCGCAGCTCCTACGAGCAGTACTTC CAGGTRSSYEQYF
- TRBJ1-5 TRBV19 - TGTGCCAGTAGTAGACAGAGATATAGCAATCAGCCCCAGCATTTT CASSRQRYSNQPQHF
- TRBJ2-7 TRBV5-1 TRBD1 TGCGCCAGCAGCAGACGGACAGGGGGTTCCTACGAGCAGTACTTC CASSRRTGGSYEQYF
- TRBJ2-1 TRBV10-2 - TGCGCCATGCCTCCTCCGGGGAATGAGCAGTTCTTC CAMPPPGNEQFF
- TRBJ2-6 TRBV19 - TGTGCCAGTAGTATCGGCGGCTCTGGGGCCAACGTCCTGACTTTC CASSIGGSGANVLTF
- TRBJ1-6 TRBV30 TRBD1 TGTGCCTGGAGCGATCGACAGGGGGGCTCCTATAATTCACCCCTCCACTTT CAWSDRQGGSYNSPLHF
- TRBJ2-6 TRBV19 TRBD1 TGTGCCAGTAGTGTGACAGGGGTGAGCTCTGGGGCCAACGTCCTGACTTTC CASSVTGVSSGANVLTF
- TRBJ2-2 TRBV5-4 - TGTGCCAGCAGCCCCCATCCCCCCGGATCGAACACCGGGGAGCTGTTTTTT CASSPHPPGSNTGELFF
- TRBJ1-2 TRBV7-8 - TGTGCCAGCAGCTTAGGGGGGTTCGACTATGGCTACACCTTC CASSLGGFDYGYTF
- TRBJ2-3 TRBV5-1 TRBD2 TGCGCCAGCAGCTTGGCTAGCGGGGGGCGTACAGATACGCAGTATTTT CASSLASGGRTDTQYF
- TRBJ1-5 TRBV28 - TGTGCCAGCAGTTTATCCCGTTTGTTCAGTGATAGCAATCAGCCCCAGCATTTT CASSLSRLFSDSNQPQHF
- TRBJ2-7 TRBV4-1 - TGCGCCAGCAGCCAATTGCAACAGTCGAAGGGGCAGTACTTC CASSQLQQSKGQYF
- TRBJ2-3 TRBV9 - TGTGCCAGCAGCGTCGTGGCTAGCGGCACAGATACGCAGTATTTT CASSVVASGTDTQYF
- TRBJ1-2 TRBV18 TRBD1 TGTGCCAGCTCACAACGGGACAGACACTATGGCTACACCTTC CASSQRDRHYGYTF
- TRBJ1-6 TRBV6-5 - TGTGCCAGCAGTTACGGGAGGGAATTAGTAAACTCACCCCTCCACTTT CASSYGRELVNSPLHF
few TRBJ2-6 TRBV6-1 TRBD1 TGTGCCAGCAGTGTCAGGGGGTCCTCTGGGGCCAACGTCCTGACTTTC CASSVRGSSGANVLTF
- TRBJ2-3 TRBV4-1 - TGCGCCAGCAGCCAAGTTACGGGGGGACATAGGGGTGGCACAGATACGCAGTATTTT CASSQVTGGHRGGTDTQYF
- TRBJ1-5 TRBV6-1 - TGTGCCAGCAGTGAATTGAGCAGGGATAGCAATCAGCCCCAGCATTTT CASSELSRDSNQPQHF
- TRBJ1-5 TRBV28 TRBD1 TGTGCCAGCAGACCTTCAGGGGGCCTCCTCGCGTCTCCTCTTTATAGCAATCAGCCCCAGCATTTT CASRPSGGLLASPLYSNQPQHF
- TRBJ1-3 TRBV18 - TGTGCCAGCTCACCACCGAACGGCGCTTCTGGAAACACCATATATTTT CASSPPNGASGNTIYF
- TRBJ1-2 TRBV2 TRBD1 TGTGCCAGCAGTGGGGACAGCCGAAGCTACACCTTC CASSGDSRSYTF
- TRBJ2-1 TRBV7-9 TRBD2 TGTGTCAGCAGCTTAGCGGGGGGGTACAATGAGCAGTTCTTC CVSSLAGGYNEQFF
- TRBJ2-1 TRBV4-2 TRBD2 TGTGCCAGCAGCCCGGTCATTCTAGTTAGCGGGGGTGGCTACAATGAGCAGTTCTTC CASSPVILVSGGGYNEQFF
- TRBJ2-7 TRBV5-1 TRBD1 TGCGCCAGCAGCTTCTCCGGGACAGGGAACGAGCAGTACTTC CASSFSGTGNEQYF
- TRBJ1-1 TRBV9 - TGTGCCAGCAGCCTGAGTCCGTACTGGGACACTAATGAAGCTTTCTTT CASSLSPYWDTNEAFF
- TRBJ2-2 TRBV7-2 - TGTGCCAGCAGCCTTATCTCCGTATCACTGAACACCGGGGAGCTGTTTTTT CASSLISVSLNTGELFF
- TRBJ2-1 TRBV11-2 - TGTGCCAGCAGCCCAAGGGTGACTTACAATGAGCAGTTCTTC CASSPRVTYNEQFF
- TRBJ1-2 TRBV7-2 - TGTGCCAGCAGCTTATGGGACACCTCCTTTGGCTACACCTTC CASSLWDTSFGYTF
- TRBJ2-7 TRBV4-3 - TGCGCCAGCAGCCAAGGCCCGAATAGTTACGAGCAGTACTTC CASSQGPNSYEQYF
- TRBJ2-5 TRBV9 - TGTGCCAGCAGCCCGTCAACAGGGCGAGAGACCCAGTACTTC CASSPSTGRETQYF
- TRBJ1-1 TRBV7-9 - TGTGCCAGCAGCTGGGGGAACACTGAAGCTTTCTTT CASSWGNTEAFF
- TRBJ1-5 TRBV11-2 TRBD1 TGTGCCAGCAGCTTAGGGGACAGGGGGAGTCAGCCCCAGCATTTT CASSLGDRGSQPQHF
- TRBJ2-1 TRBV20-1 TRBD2 TGCAGTGCCACCTGGGAGGGAGTGCAGTTCTTC CSATWEGVQFF